These 27 T cell receptor beta chains share one sample of origin, sequenced in a study of T cells after yellow fever vaccination. TCRdb redid the calling of the 5' RACE reads with MiXCR, one entry per CDR3 protein. The profile shows 200,000 to 300,000 distinct CDR3 sequences, roughly 6.3% of them singletons. The sample consisted of CD4+ T cells sorted from PBMCs, taken on the day of the yellow fever booster vaccination. These TCRs come from a man younger than 45 who received the YFV17D yellow fever vaccine.

The rearrangement uses TRBV20-1 and TRBJ2-7; 13 positions agree with TRBD2. This CDR3 region has 15 residues. From germline, CDR1 is DFQATT and CDR2 SNEGSKA (reference sequence). J was trimmed by 1 base and V by 5 bases; bases with no gene match: 5. CDR3 region: CSAGTSGTISYEQYF. The DNA of the CDR3 is TGCAGTGCTGGGACTAGCGGGACGATTTCCTACGAGCAGTACTTC.

This clonotype has at least ten counts. The chain joins TRBV10-3 to TRBJ2-1, with D maybe TRBD2 (5 bases). The CDR3 consists of 13 residues. V lost 2 bases and J lost 10, with 12 bases in between. Germline V gene lookup returns CDR1 ENHRY and CDR2 SYGVKD. The CDR3 sequence is CAISEEGEGEQFF. CDR3 DNA: TGTGCCATCAGTGAGGAAGGCGAGGGCGAGCAGTTCTTC.

This clonotype was seen a handful of times. The chain is built from TRBV6-2 or TRBV6-3 and TRBJ1-5; D gene unclear. Germline CDR1 and CDR2: MNHEY and SVGEGT. This CDR3 comprises 11 residues. With 6 bases removed from V and 7 bases from J, the gap between germline ends came to 7 bases. CDR3: CASSPGQPQHF. DNA of the CDR3: TGTGCCAGCAGCCCCGGACAGCCCCAGCATTTT.

V usage is TRBV23-1 and J usage is TRBJ1-3, with D perhaps matching TRBD1 (5 bases). TRBV23-1 is classed as an ORF, of uncertain function. The V gene lost 1 base and the J gene lost 0 bases, with 10 bases spanning the gap. The CDR3 runs 16 residues. The CDR3 loop reads CASSQYDRYSGNTIYF. The CDR3 nucleotides are TGCGCCAGCAGTCAATATGACAGATACTCTGGAAACACCATATATTTT.

Comment on this clonotype: A read error is likely, as this CDR3 ends without the conserved phenylalanine or tryptophan. The V call is TRBV5-1, the J call TRBJ2-1; 10 nucleotides match TRBD1. In germline, CDR1 is SGHRS, CDR2 YFSETQ. Trimming at V came to 0 bases and at J to 8 bases, leaving 5 bases not matched to a gene. CDR3 length: 15 amino acids. The CDR3 region is CASSLGDRGKDEQFS. In DNA form, the CDR3 reads TGCGCCAGCAGCTTGGGGGACAGGGGAAAGGATGAGCAGTTCTCC.

This rearrangement joins TRBV11-2 to TRBJ2-7, with D perhaps TRBD1 or TRBD2 (5 bases each). The CDR3 totals 15 residues. Germline V gene sequence: CDR1 SGHAT, CDR2 FQNNGV. V dropped 7 bases and J dropped 2 bases, with 18 bases sitting between them. Here the CDR3 reads CASTSKGTVTYEQYF. DNA for the CDR3: TGTGCCAGCACTTCCAAGGGGACCGTAACCTACGAGCAGTACTTC.

This clonotype was observed many times. The chain recombines TRBV29-1 with TRBJ2-7; 9 bases fit TRBD2. The germline CDR1 and CDR2 sequences are SQVTM and ANQGSEA. The CDR3 spans 12 residues. V shed 4 bases and J 5 bases; nucleotides not matched to a gene: 3. Here the CDR3 DNA reads TGCAGCGTTGTAGCGGGAGTGCACGAGCAGTACTTC. Protein product: CSVVAGVHEQYF.

This clonotype was seen many times. The chain combines TRBV7-2 with TRBJ2-1, with D possibly being TRBD2 (5 bases). The CDR3 consists of 15 residues. In germline, CDR1 is SGHTA, CDR2 FQGNSA. With 0 bases removed from V and 1 base from J, the gap between germline ends came to 7 bases. This chain's CDR3 is CASSLAGESYNEQFF. In nucleotides, the CDR3 is TGTGCCAGCAGCTTAGCGGGAGAATCCTACAATGAGCAGTTCTTC.

This clonotype was seen ten or more times. The chain is built from TRBV5-1 and TRBJ2-1, with D unclear. CDR1 is SGHRS and CDR2 is YFSETQ in the germline V gene. This CDR3 comprises 13 residues. The V gene lost 4 bases and the J gene lost 10 bases, with 15 bases spanning the gap. In DNA form, the CDR3 reads TGCGCCAGCAGCGGTTCGACTCCTGGAGAGCAGTTCTTC. Protein sequence: CASSGSTPGEQFF.

This chain uses TRBV11-2 with TRBJ2-5; D is perhaps TRBD1 (5 bases). Trimming removed 3 bases from V and 8 bases from J, with 10 bases in between. The germline gives CDR1 SGHAT, CDR2 FQNNGV. The CDR3 length is 12 residues. The CDR3 reads CASSFRVETQYF. The CDR3 DNA reads TGTGCCAGCAGCTTCAGGGTAGAAACCCAGTACTTC.

This clonotype was recorded at least ten times. This rearrangement joins TRBV20-1 to TRBJ2-3, with D possibly being TRBD2 (5 bases). This CDR3 contains 14 residues. Between the trimmed V and J ends, which lost 5 bases and 0 bases, there was a span of 12 bases. From germline, CDR1 is DFQATT and CDR2 SNEGSKA (reference sequence). In nucleotides, the CDR3 is TGCAGTGCTGCAAGCGGACTTAGCACAGATACGCAGTATTTT. It is translated as CSAASGLSTDTQYF.

In this sample, this clonotype turned up a few times. The gene calls are TRBV20-1 and TRBJ2-7, with D maybe TRBD2 (6 bases). The V end lost 6 bases, the J end lost 3 bases, and 30 bases lay between the germline ends. Looked up from germline, CDR1 is DFQATT and CDR2 is SNEGSKA (reference sequence). There are 18 residues in the CDR3. This CDR3 is CSATGGVGRRGGSYEQYF. CDR3 coding DNA: TGCAGTGCGACCGGAGGGGTGGGGCGGAGGGGAGGAAGCTACGAGCAGTACTTC.

The rearrangement uses TRBV5-5 and TRBJ1-3; no definite D call. There are 17 residues in the CDR3. V lost 5 bases to trimming and J lost 0 bases, with 18 bases between them. CDR1 and CDR2 (germline): SGHKS, YYEKEE (reference sequence). For the CDR3, the DNA is TGTGCCAGCAGTTCACCTATAACGGAGAGCTCTGGAAACACCATATATTTT. Translation: CASSSPITESSGNTIYF.

This clonotype was seen at least ten times. This chain connects TRBV12-3 or TRBV12-4 to TRBJ2-5; either TRBD1 or TRBD2 may supply D (5 bases each). V was trimmed by 5 bases and J by 5 bases, leaving 15 bases between them. The CDR3 is 14 residues long. The CDR3 sequence: CASSPPVGAETQYF. Written as DNA, the CDR3 is TGTGCCAGCAGTCCCCCTGTCGGGGCGGAGACCCAGTACTTC.

The rearrangement links TRBV18 to TRBJ2-3; D gene uncertain. The ends were cut back, 1 base at V and 5 bases at J, with 13 bases in the middle. Germline loops: CDR1 KGHSH, CDR2 LQKENI. This CDR3 is built from 15 residues. CDR3 nucleotide sequence: TGTGCCAGCTCACCACGACGGCAACGGCTAGATACGCAGTATTTT. Translating it yields CASSPRRQRLDTQYF.

This clonotype was found a few times. The V and J genes are TRBV7-9 and TRBJ2-5; 8 nucleotides line up with TRBD1. The V segment lost 6 bases and the J segment 4 bases; nucleotides outside the gene matches: 16. Germline CDR1 is SEHNR and CDR2 is FQNEAQ (reference sequence). CDR3 length equals 17 residues. CDR3 DNA sequence: TGTGCCAGCAGGGAAAGGACAGGGTGGCTCCAGGGAGAGACCCAGTACTTC. Translating it yields CASRERTGWLQGETQYF.

The chain couples TRBV10-3 to TRBJ2-3; D perhaps matches TRBD2 (5 bases). CDR1 ENHRY and CDR2 SYGVKD come from the germline V gene. Trimming took 8 bases from V and 6 from J, leaving 9 bases between them. The CDR3 consists of 11 residues. The CDR3 protein is CAIGGRDTQYF. The CDR3 DNA reads as TGTGCCATCGGAGGTCGGGATACGCAGTATTTT.

This clonotype was counted at least ten times. This chain uses TRBV20-1 with TRBJ2-3; TRBD1 matches at 8 bases. The germline CDR1 and CDR2 sequences are DFQATT and SNEGSKA (reference sequence). The V gene end was trimmed by 2 bases and the J gene end by 0 bases; junction bases not matched to a gene: 1. There are 14 residues in the CDR3. CDR3 in amino acids: CSARTGGSTDTQYF. In nucleotides, the CDR3 is TGCAGTGCTAGAACAGGGGGGAGCACAGATACGCAGTATTTT.

This clonotype came up a few times. The V gene is TRBV20-1, the J gene TRBJ2-5; D is uncertain. V lost 2 bases to trimming and J lost 7 bases, with 8 bases between them. The CDR3 is 11 residues long. The V gene's germline CDR1 is DFQATT and CDR2 SNEGSKA (reference sequence). This CDR3 reads CSARYRGTQYF. For the CDR3, the DNA is TGCAGTGCTAGATACAGAGGGACCCAGTACTTC.

This clonotype was counted only a few times. This chain uses TRBV12-3 or TRBV12-4 with TRBJ2-5; D remains ambiguous. CDR3 size: 13 residues. V dropped 3 bases and J dropped 5 bases, with 10 bases sitting between them. Here the CDR3 reads CASSFLGRETQYF. The CDR3 DNA sequence: TGTGCCAGCAGTTTTTTAGGGCGGGAGACCCAGTACTTC.

This clonotype was picked up a small number of times. The chain carries TRBV27 and TRBJ2-3; either TRBD1 or TRBD2 may fit D (5 bases each). Trimming removed 5 bases at V and 0 bases at J, with 24 bases between. The CDR3 is 19 residues long. From germline, CDR1 is MNHEY and CDR2 SMNVEV (reference sequence). Here the CDR3 reads CASSPAGTLRADSTDTQYF. Written as DNA, the CDR3 is TGTGCCAGCAGTCCCGCTGGGACGCTCCGAGCCGATAGCACAGATACGCAGTATTTT.

This clonotype was counted only a few times. The genes are TRBV4-1 and TRBJ2-3; D ambiguous. Germline V gene sequence: CDR1 MGHRA, CDR2 YSYEKL. CDR3 length: 15 residues. Trimming left V 0 bases short and J 6 bases short, with 13 bases between. CDR3 sequence reads: CASSQEHPSADTQYF. In DNA, the CDR3 is TGCGCCAGCAGCCAAGAACACCCTTCCGCGGATACGCAGTATTTT.

Many counts were recorded for this clonotype. The chain links TRBV6-5 to TRBJ2-3; D perhaps matches TRBD1 (5 bases). This CDR3 comprises 13 residues. The V and J ends lost 0 bases and 9 bases respectively, with 10 bases between them. Germline V gene sequence: CDR1 MNHEY, CDR2 SVGAGI. The CDR3 DNA sequence: TGTGCCAGCAGTTACTCTTCTGGGGCCACGCAGTATTTT. Its protein is CASSYSSGATQYF.

The chain carries TRBV27 and TRBJ2-3; no clear D gene. With 4 bases removed from V and 2 bases from J, the gap between germline ends came to 10 bases. Per germline, CDR1 MNHEY and CDR2 SMNVEV (reference sequence). This CDR3 region has 14 residues. The CDR3 here is CASSSAWDTDTQYF. CDR3 nucleotide sequence: TGTGCCAGCAGTTCTGCGTGGGACACAGATACGCAGTATTTT.

This clonotype was recorded at least ten times. V usage is TRBV7-2 and J usage is TRBJ2-3, with 14 bases that match TRBD2. This CDR3 spans 16 amino acids. Germline V gene sequence: CDR1 SGHTA, CDR2 FQGNSA. J lost 1 base, V lost 5 bases, and 2 bases had no gene match. CDR3 bases: TGTGCCAGCAGCGTGGGACTAGCGGGAGGCACAGATACGCAGTATTTT. Its protein is CASSVGLAGGTDTQYF.

This clonotype was seen repeatedly, ten times or more. The V and J genes are TRBV30 and TRBJ2-7; weak D call: TRBD1 (6 bases). Germline-derived CDR1 and CDR2 are GTSNPN and SVGIG (reference sequence). V shed 0 bases and J shed 2 bases, with 14 bases lying between them. The CDR3 totals 15 residues. CDR3 amino acids: CAWSVRQVTAYEQYF. The CDR3 DNA sequence: TGTGCCTGGAGTGTACGACAGGTCACCGCCTACGAGCAGTACTTC.

The chain employs TRBV7-2 and TRBJ2-7; D may be TRBD2 (6 bases). The CDR3 totals 15 residues. Germline assignment: CDR1 SGHTA and CDR2 FQGNSA. V lost 2 bases to trimming and J lost 3 bases, with 14 bases between them. The CDR3 protein is CASSLTPGGGYEQYF. The CDR3 nucleotides read TGTGCCAGCAGCTTAACCCCTGGGGGAGGCTACGAGCAGTACTTC. The full variable domain, its missing parts supplied by reference TRBV7-2 and TRBJ2-7, is GAGVSQSPSNKVTEKGKDVELRCDPISGHTALYWYRQSLGQGLEFLIYFQGNSAPDKSGLPSDRFSAERTGGSVSTLTIQRTQQEDSAVYLCASSLTPGGGYEQYFGPGTRLTVT.